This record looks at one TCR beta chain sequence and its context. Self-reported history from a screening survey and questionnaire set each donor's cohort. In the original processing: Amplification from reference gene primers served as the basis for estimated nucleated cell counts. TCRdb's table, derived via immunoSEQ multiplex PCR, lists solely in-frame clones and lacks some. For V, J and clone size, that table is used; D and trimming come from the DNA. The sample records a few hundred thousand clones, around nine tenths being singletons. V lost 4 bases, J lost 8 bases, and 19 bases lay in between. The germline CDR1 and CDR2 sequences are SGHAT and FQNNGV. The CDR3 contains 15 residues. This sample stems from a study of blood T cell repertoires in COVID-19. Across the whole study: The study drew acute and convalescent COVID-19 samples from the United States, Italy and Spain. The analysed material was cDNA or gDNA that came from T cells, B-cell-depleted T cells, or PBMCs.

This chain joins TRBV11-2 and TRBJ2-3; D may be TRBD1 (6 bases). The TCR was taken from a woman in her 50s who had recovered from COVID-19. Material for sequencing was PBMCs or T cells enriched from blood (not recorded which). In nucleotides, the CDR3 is TGTGCCAGCAGCTCTCCGAGCCAGGGGTTTGGTACGCAGTATTTT. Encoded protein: CASSSPSQGFGTQYF.